This T cell receptor (beta chain) is from a study of T-cell reconstitution after alpha-beta-depleted transplantation in children. Study-wide results and caveats: Counts and diversity of T cells one year after transplant came mostly from newly produced T cells. Some patients owed their high day-60 TCRbeta diversity to surviving recipient T cells and thymic progenitors. Several hundred expanded graft clones reportedly gave rise to the alpha-beta T cells present about two months after transplant.

The V gene's germline CDR1 is SGHDT and CDR2 YYEEEE. The CDR3 is 11 amino acids. Trimming stripped 1 base from V and 5 bases from J, with 3 bases between. This clonotype is termed medium-sized (0.01 to 0.1%). Its antigen is not identified. During its preparation, the TCRbeta library received unique molecular identifiers. TCRdb re-derived calls from the PCR reads in MiXCR, one entry per CDR3 protein. The sample holds 25,000 to 35,000 distinct CDR3 sequences, about 6.7% seen once. The chain employs TRBV5-6 and TRBJ2-5, with D unclear. This sequence was found in a child less than two years old who had a stem cell transplant for acute myeloid leukemia, so the T cells may come from the graft donor. The specimen was peripheral blood, collected 60 days after TCRalphabeta/CD19-depleted stem cell transplant. CDR3 in amino acids: CASSLMETQYF. In DNA form, the CDR3 reads TGTGCCAGCAGCTTGATGGAGACCCAGTACTTC. Drawing the rest from reference TRBV5-6 and TRBJ2-5, the complete variable domain is DAGVTQSPTHLIKTRGQQVTLRCSPKSGHDTVSWYQQALGQGPQFIFQYYEEEERQRGNFPDRFSGHQFPNYSSELNVNALLLGDSALYLCASSLMETQYFGPGTRLLVL.